This T cell receptor beta chain was recovered during a study of T cell repertoires in cytomegalovirus infection. Study overall: Epitope selection comprised recently identified HLA-C-restricted CMV epitopes and well-studied HLA-B-restricted CMV epitopes.

Turning to this clonotype: Its antigen is as yet unknown.

The V gene's germline CDR1 is SGHVS and CDR2 FNYEAQ. V was trimmed by 1 base and J by 4 bases, leaving 7 bases between them. The length of the CDR3 is 13 residues. TCRdb redid the calling of the reads with MiXCR, one entry per CDR3 protein. The sample lists approximately 49,000 distinct CDR3 sequences, more than 15% seen once, with 26% in the top ten. General study points: Adding up the frequency of public TCR beta families identified people who carried CMV plus the relevant HLA. HLA-C-restricted CMV clonotypes gave the most frequent clonotype in two of eight donors.

This rearrangement joins TRBV7-6 to TRBJ1-1; unclear D gene. This sample comprised CD8+ T cells from cultured PBMCs, obtained from culture after CMV antigen stimulation. The clonotype was recovered from a human donor in good health (CMV status not recorded). Some clones in this sample may be carry-over from other donors' samples. The chain's CDR3 is CASSLGTSTEAFF. In nucleotides, the CDR3 is TGTGCCAGCAGCTTAGGTACGAGCACTGAAGCTTTCTTT.